Below, one T cell receptor beta chain is given with its context. Its antigen remains unidentified. No base-level quality is on record; no much larger clone is a single base apart. At diagnosis, peripheral blood, uninvolved tumor-adjacent lung and tumor were collected and stored as a combination of fresh-frozen and FFPE material. For TCR repertoire profiling, blood samples were analyzed as peripheral blood mononuclear cells. The sample belongs to a study of T cells in localized non-small cell lung cancer (dated by TCRdb to about 2020). A note on the overall study: Comparing tumors with uninvolved tumor-adjacent lungs, the study looked at the T cell repertoires of over 200 patients with early-stage NSCLC. The cohort comprised 236 treatment-naïve NSCLC patients with resected, localized lung tumors. Of the NSCLC patients, around 130 were male and approximately 100 were female, and the mean age was approximately 69 years. What the authors observed across the whole study: Because the study design was exploratory, TCR variables were selected using unadjusted p-values without false-discovery rate correction. Because multi-region tumor sequencing was not done, intratumor heterogeneity could not be ruled out. Uninvolved tumor-adjacent lung showed the highest T cell clonality, higher than tumor, which suggests more focused antigenic responses in the adjacent lung. Higher blood T cell density associated with longer overall survival, while higher adjacent-lung clonality associated with shorter survival. Of the top 100 tumor clones, a median of roughly 56 were detected in paired uninvolved adjacent lung; under 30 were also among that lung's top 100.

TCR beta CDR3 regions were sequenced from DNA using the immunoSEQ Assay. Processing in the source paper ran as follows. To compute T cell density, TCR beta template counts were normalized to usable DNA, which was estimated by amplifying housekeeping genes. The preseqR package was used to estimate richness by extrapolating to 400,000 templates for PBMC samples and to 120,000 templates for tissue samples. Clonality was calculated as one minus Pielou's evenness. Tissue-enriched TCRs were identified through differential abundance testing performed on productive amino-acid clonotypes, with a minimum total count of 5 and an alpha of 0.1. The Jaccard Index and the Morisita Overlap Index were used to quantify repertoire overlap between compartments. TCR beta CDR3s were clustered by GLIPH together with public tetramer-defined viral CDR3s, and at least three viral sequences plus V-gene enrichment were required for viral motifs. The immuneACCESS repertoire file appears here via TCRdb, limited to in-frame rearrangements. These files lack a portion of the clones; in checked studies, under half of the deficit traces to unresolved V genes, and the cause of the others is not known. V and J calls and clone size follow that table, whereas D and trimming were derived from the DNA. This sample comprises about 82,000 clones, less than 85% of them detected only once. Together, the top ten hold under 25% of the sample.

This sample comprised PBMCs, obtained before any cancer treatment. The source of this sequence is a man between 40 and 75 years old with stage II squamous cell lung carcinoma.

The DNA sequence reads TGCGCCAGCAGCTTGGGTCGGGGTTTCTCCTACGAGCAGTACTTC. Translated, this is CASSLGRGFSYEQYF. The sequence is built from TRBV5-1 and TRBJ2-7; D gene: possibly TRBD2, on 5 matching bases. The CDR3 starts with the cysteine, ends with the phenylalanine, and has 15 residues. Only the CDR3 DNA stays, 45 bases, in frame from base 1. The junction carries 10 bases between V and J, which are trimmed by 0 bases and 0 bases respectively. CDR1 SGHRS and CDR2 YFSETQ were looked up in the germline V gene.